Listed below are T cell receptor beta chains from one sample, sequenced in a study of Tregs in tolerant kidney transplant recipients. The method was immunoSEQ multiplex PCR; TCRdb's version includes in-frame clones alone and lacks a portion of them. The sample holds 68,000 or so clones, about 83% seen once. The material sequenced was CD4+ T cells from blood. The receptors stem from a human donor in good health. Both conserved end residues are part of each CDR3. D genes are given only for firm matches. The size field is filled for only some rows; it gives once, few, many or a size class.

clone_size d_call j_call v_call cdr3_aa cdr3_nt
. TRBD2 TRBJ2-1 TRBV5-5 CASSWRLAGVAEQFF TGTGCCAGCAGCTGGCGACTAGCGGGGGTAGCTGAGCAGTTCTTC
. . TRBJ1-1 TRBV18 CASSPGGDTEAFF TGTGCCAGCTCACCAGGAGGGGACACTGAAGCTTTCTTT
few TRBD1 TRBJ1-2 TRBV5-8 CASSPGQGYPANYGYTF TGTGCCAGCAGCCCAGGACAGGGATATCCAGCTAACTATGGCTACACCTTC
. . TRBJ1-4 TRBV18 CASSQQGAREKLFF TGTGCCAGCTCACAACAGGGCGCGAGAGAAAAACTGTTTTTT
. TRBD1 TRBJ2-7 TRBV5-4 CASSSPRTGEYEQYF TGTGCCAGCAGCTCGCCACGGACAGGGGAGTACGAGCAGTACTTC
. TRBD1 TRBJ1-6 TRBV5-4 CASSSGTGDNSPLHF TGTGCCAGCAGCTCCGGGACAGGGGATAATTCACCCCTCCACTTT
. . TRBJ1-1 TRBV4-1 CASSQRGRAFF TGCGCCAGCAGCCAAAGGGGTCGAGCTTTCTTT
. TRBD1 TRBJ1-2 TRBV30 CAWTQYAGQGRNGYTF TGTGCCTGGACCCAGTATGCTGGACAGGGTAGGAATGGCTACACCTTC
. . TRBJ1-4 TRBV5-6 CASSLDIGADWEKLFF TGTGCCAGCAGCTTGGACATCGGGGCGGACTGGGAAAAACTGTTTTTT
few TRBD2 TRBJ2-2 TRBV5-6 CASSLGLAEITGELFF TGTGCCAGCAGCTTGGGACTAGCGGAGATCACCGGGGAGCTGTTTTTT